This T cell receptor (beta chain) was captured in a study of blood T cell repertoires in COVID-19. Per the study methods: Counts of nucleated cells, estimated from reference gene primer amplification, were obtained. Sequencing used immunoSEQ multiplex PCR; TCRdb keeps in-frame clones, though not all of them. That table is the source of V, J and clone size, and D and trimming were worked out from the DNA. Of 35,000 to 45,000 clones in the sample, around four fifths were seen once. This sequence originates from a man aged 45-65 years with active COVID-19. The sequenced material came from peripheral blood.

CDR3 nucleotides: TGTGCCATCAGTAGGGCCGGGACAGAGGCCTACGAGCAGTACTTC. Its protein is CAISRAGTEAYEQYF. The chain has TRBV10-3 and TRBJ2-7; 7 nucleotides align to TRBD1. CDR1 and CDR2 from the germline V gene are ENHRY and SYGVKD. CDR3 size: 15 residues. The ends lost 5 bases at V and 2 bases at J; junction bases unmatched: 9.